The clone carrying this TCR beta chain has ten or more counts. Its target is not known. The record originates from a study of T cells in Graves' hyperthyroidism and ophthalmopathy. Looking at the study overall: The blood sample was taken at first diagnosis, before treatment began.

Amplification targeted TCR beta CDR3 regions from RNA transcripts. RT-PCR in the first round (using the HTBI primer set) targeted the TCR CDR3. TCRdb reprocessed the multiplex PCR reads with MiXCR, giving one entry per CDR3 protein. In the table there are over 300,000 distinct CDR3 sequences, roughly 13% of which are singletons. General study results and limits: Ophthalmopathy cases were set apart from stable hyperthyroidism by a 13 V-J model. Before onset, by a median of approximately 5.9 months, the model predicted ophthalmopathy.

This sequence was found in a woman between 40 and 55 years old with Graves' ophthalmopathy. Material: blood.

CDR3 coding DNA: TGTGCCAGCAGTACCCGGACAGGGAGGTTCACTGAAGCTTTCTTT. It codes for CASSTRTGRFTEAFF. The chain links TRBV6-1 to TRBJ1-1; 8 bases match TRBD1. J gave up 4 bases and V 5 bases, and 9 bases lay outside the gene matches. This CDR3 region has 15 residues. CDR1 is MNHNS and CDR2 is SASEGT in the germline V gene.